These T cell receptor beta chains were read from a single sample in a study of blood T cell repertoires in COVID-19. The method was immunoSEQ multiplex PCR; TCRdb's version includes in-frame clones alone and lacks a portion of them. The sample includes tens of thousands of clones, 75% to 95% of them seen just once. Sequencing used peripheral blood. The origin of the receptors is a woman aged 40 to 50 with active COVID-19. CDR3s include the opening cysteine and the closing phenylalanine or tryptophan.

j_call v_call cdr3_aa
TRBJ1-6 TRBV12-2 CASRPPSTSYNSPLHF
TRBJ1-1 TRBV5-4 CASSSSLGVETEAFF
TRBJ2-2 TRBV5-6 CASSFRRGYGELFF
TRBJ2-5 TRBV15 CATSRDRGETQYF
TRBJ2-1 TRBV29-1 CSGQLAGGQEQFF
TRBJ2-7 TRBV19 CASSIGGDEQYF
TRBJ2-7 TRBV5-1 CASSLDNAFYEQYF
TRBJ2-1 TRBV4-2 CASSWLLSGGYDNEQFF
TRBJ2-1 TRBV7-8 CASSLDRTGGTKINEQFF
TRBJ2-7 TRBV12-5 CASGFGISAGVIDEQYF
TRBJ2-7 TRBV7-2 CASSLTSGGAAISYEQYF
TRBJ2-2 TRBV2 CASNGGFPGELFF
TRBJ1-1 TRBV7-2 CASSSRMAGTEAFF
TRBJ2-1 TRBV15 CATSRDRTSGGTYNEQFF
TRBJ1-2 TRBV5-1 CASSQGSRGYTF
TRBJ1-1 TRBV18 CASSPVPFGAGQSPTNTEAFF